One sample yielded the 27 T cell receptor beta chains listed below, sequenced in a study of blood T cell repertoires in COVID-19. Profiled with immunoSEQ multiplex PCR; TCRdb holds only in-frame clones, not every one. The sample yields 360,000 or so clones, 85% to 90% seen once. Sequenced input: PBMCs or T cells enriched from blood (not recorded which). The source is a woman in her 30s who had recovered from COVID-19.

The sample holds a few counts of this clone. The chain has TRBV25-1 and TRBJ1-2; no definite D call. The CDR3 has 12 amino acids. CDR1 and CDR2 (germline): MGHDK, SYGVNS. V lost 6 bases and J lost 4, with 9 bases in between. The CDR3: CASRTEGYGYTF. In DNA form, the CDR3 reads TGTGCCAGCAGGACCGAGGGCTATGGCTACACCTTC.

The V call is TRBV2, the J call TRBJ2-7; D perhaps matches TRBD2 (6 bases). The CDR3 is made up of 14 amino acids. Germline CDR1 and CDR2: SNHLY and FYNNEI. Deletions cut 6 bases from V and 2 bases from J, with 14 bases between. The CDR3 is CASRNRTGAYEQYF. The CDR3 DNA reads TGTGCCAGCAGGAACCGGACGGGAGCCTACGAGCAGTACTTC.

The rearrangement uses TRBV3-1 (or the pseudogene TRBV3-2) and TRBJ1-2; D remains unclear. CDR3 length: 14 amino acids. Trimming shortened V by 1 base and J by 6 bases, and 12 bases separated the two germline ends. Germline V gene sequence: CDR1 LGHDT, CDR2 YNNKEL (reference sequence). CDR3 amino acids: CASSQAGQDHGYTF. The CDR3 DNA follows: TGTGCCAGCAGCCAAGCTGGTCAGGATCATGGCTACACCTTC.

The genes are TRBV5-6 and TRBJ1-3; D not certain. Trimming took 1 base from V and 10 from J, leaving 18 bases between them. The V gene's germline CDR1 is SGHDT and CDR2 YYEEEE. The length of the CDR3 is 15 residues. The CDR3 DNA is TGTGCCAGCAGCTTGAGGCAGGCTATCCCTGTAACCATATATTTT. Protein: CASSLRQAIPVTIYF. Looking up the rest from reference TRBV5-6 and TRBJ1-3 gives the full variable domain: DAGVTQSPTHLIKTRGQQVTLRCSPKSGHDTVSWYQQALGQGPQFIFQYYEEEERQRGNFPDRFSGHQFPNYSSELNVNALLLGDSALYLCASSLRQAIPVTIYFGEGSWLTVV.

The chain combines TRBV9 with TRBJ2-2, with TRBD2 matching over 7 bases. V lost 4 bases to trimming and J lost 0 bases; unmatched junction nucleotides: 6. Germline loops: CDR1 SGDLS, CDR2 YYNGEE. The CDR3 is 16 amino acids. DNA for the CDR3: TGTGCCAGCAGCCGCGGGAGCGGGGCGAACACCGGGGAGCTGTTTTTT. Translating gives CASSRGSGANTGELFF. Combining the CDR3 with reference TRBV9 and TRBJ2-2 gives the whole variable domain DSGVTQTPKHLITATGQRVTLRCSPRSGDLSVYWYQQSLDQGLQFLIQYYNGEERAKGNILERFSAQQFPDLHSELNLSSLELGDSALYFCASSRGSGANTGELFFGEGSRLTVL.

This clone was recorded once. V usage is TRBV12-5 and J usage is TRBJ1-1; 11 bases align to TRBD1. Germline loops: CDR1 LGHNT, CDR2 FRNRAP. V shed 3 bases and J 9 bases; nucleotides not matched to a gene: 12. This CDR3 has 16 amino acids. CDR3: CASGFRSPGQGGKAFF. CDR3 nucleotides: TGTGCTAGTGGTTTCCGGTCACCGGGACAGGGGGGAAAAGCTTTCTTT.

The genes are TRBV9 and TRBJ2-1; 10 nucleotides match TRBD2. Looked up from germline, CDR1 is SGDLS and CDR2 is YYNGEE. The CDR3 has 18 residues. V shed 2 bases, J shed 4 bases, and the junction held 12 bases outside the gene matches. The DNA of the CDR3 is TGTGCCAGCAGCGTCAGCCCCGGTAGCGGGAGGTTTTACAATGAGCAGTTCTTC. This gives the protein CASSVSPGSGRFYNEQFF.

The V call is TRBV4-1, the J call TRBJ1-3, with a tentative D call TRBD1 (6 bases). CDR1 and CDR2 (germline): MGHRA, YSYEKL. V was trimmed by 2 bases and J by 0 bases, leaving 8 bases between them. This CDR3 contains 15 residues. CDR3: CASSQTGYSGNTIYF. CDR3 bases: TGCGCCAGCAGCCAAACAGGGTACTCTGGAAACACCATATATTTT.

V is TRBV28 and J is TRBJ2-7; 13 bases map to TRBD2. The CDR3 is 12 amino acids. J lost 5 bases, V lost 9 bases, and 1 base had no gene match. Germline CDR1 MDHEN, CDR2 SYDVKM. The CDR3 protein is CASGLAGDEQYF. CDR3 nucleotide sequence: TGTGCCAGTGGACTAGCGGGAGACGAGCAGTACTTC.

This chain links TRBV29-1 with TRBJ1-2, with D maybe TRBD1 (5 bases). The CDR3 is 17 amino acids. V was clipped by 0 bases and J by 0 bases, with 17 bases between them. In germline, CDR1 is SQVTM, CDR2 ANQGSEA. CDR3 bases: TGCAGCGTTGAAGATGCGCGGGGGAGGCCGACTAACTATGGCTACACCTTC. Its translation is CSVEDARGRPTNYGYTF.

The V gene is TRBV25-1, the J gene TRBJ2-5, with 8 bases fitting TRBD1. V dropped 3 bases and J dropped 1; count of bases not matched to a gene: 7. Germline V gene lookup returns CDR1 MGHDK and CDR2 SYGVNS. This CDR3 is 16 amino acids long. The CDR3 here is CASSEGDRRLQETQYF. DNA for the CDR3: TGTGCCAGCAGTGAGGGGGACAGGCGGCTCCAAGAGACCCAGTACTTC. The full variable domain, rest sourced from reference TRBV25-1 and TRBJ2-5, is EADIYQTPRYLVIGTGKKITLECSQTMGHDKMYWYQQDPGMELHLIHYSYGVNSTEKGDLSSESTVSRIRTEHFPLTLESARPSHTSQYLCASSEGDRRLQETQYFGPGTRLLVL.

The chain employs TRBV9 and TRBJ1-2; 8 bases match TRBD1. The J segment lost 7 bases and the V segment lost 4 bases, leaving 15 bases of the junction unmatched. CDR1 SGDLS and CDR2 YYNGEE come from the germline V gene. The CDR3 runs to 16 residues. For the CDR3, the DNA is TGTGCCAGCAGCACCAGACCAGGGGGCGTATATAGTGGCTACACCTTC. Residues: CASSTRPGGVYSGYTF. The full variable domain, rest sourced from reference TRBV9 and TRBJ1-2, is DSGVTQTPKHLITATGQRVTLRCSPRSGDLSVYWYQQSLDQGLQFLIQYYNGEERAKGNILERFSAQQFPDLHSELNLSSLELGDSALYFCASSTRPGGVYSGYTFGSGTRLTVV.

V gene TRBV28 combines with J gene TRBJ2-7; 8 nucleotides match TRBD2. Trimming cost V 7 bases and J 5 bases; bases outside gene matches: 16. Germline loops: CDR1 MDHEN, CDR2 SYDVKM. The CDR3 runs 16 residues. The CDR3 coding sequence is TGTGCCAGCACCATCGGGGGGGGGTTTCGTAGCCACGAGCAGTACTTC. As protein: CASTIGGGFRSHEQYF.

CDR3 DNA sequence: TGTGCCAGCAGCTTAAAAACAGGGATTGCTAATGAAAAACTGTTTTTT. Protein sequence: CASSLKTGIANEKLFF. The V gene is TRBV7-2, the J gene TRBJ1-4; D may be TRBD1 (6 bases). The germline V and J ends were trimmed by 2 bases and 3 bases, with 13 bases remaining between them. Germline V gene sequence: CDR1 SGHTA, CDR2 FQGNSA. The CDR3 consists of 16 residues.

This rearrangement joins TRBV30 to TRBJ1-5, with unresolved D. The CDR3 length is 14 residues. Trimming took 2 bases from V and 0 from J, leaving 8 bases between them. The germline V gene has CDR1 GTSNPN and CDR2 SVGIG (reference sequence). CDR3 residues: CAWSTDYSNQPQHF. The CDR3 DNA sequence: TGTGCCTGGAGTACAGATTATAGCAATCAGCCCCAGCATTTT.

In DNA form, the CDR3 reads TGTGCCAGCAGTTCAAGACTAGCGGGGAGCTCCTACAATGAGCAGTTCTTC. Translation: CASSSRLAGSSYNEQFF. This chain joins TRBV27 and TRBJ2-1; 11 bases line up with TRBD2. The trim removed 4 bases at V and 0 bases at J, leaving 5 bases unmatched. The CDR3 is 17 amino acids. Germline assignment: CDR1 MNHEY and CDR2 SMNVEV (reference sequence).

This clone was recorded only once. This chain joins TRBV5-1 and TRBJ2-7; 11 positions match TRBD2. CDR1 is SGHRS, CDR2 YFSETQ, per germline. Trimming removed 7 bases from V and 4 bases from J; junction bases left unmatched: 10. CDR3 length: 15 residues. This chain's CDR3 is CASQGTSGEGYEQYF. DNA of the CDR3: TGCGCCAGCCAAGGGACTAGCGGAGAGGGGTACGAGCAGTACTTC.

The chain has TRBV24-1 and TRBJ1-2; D may be TRBD1 (5 bases). Germline V CDR1 and CDR2: KGHDR, SFDVKD. V was pared by 3 bases and J by 6 bases, with 19 bases between. The CDR3 consists of 16 residues. CDR3 in DNA: TGTGCCACCAGTGATCCCGCGGGGGGGTTTGAGAATGGCTACACCTTC. Translated: CATSDPAGGFENGYTF.

This chain links TRBV16 with TRBJ2-2, with 7 bases that match TRBD1. This CDR3 has 15 amino acids. V lost 2 bases to trimming and J lost 0 bases; unmatched junction nucleotides: 0. CDR1 KGHSY and CDR2 FQNENV come from the germline V gene. The CDR3 coding sequence is TGTGCCAGCAGCCAAACAGGGGCGAACACCGGGGAGCTGTTTTTT. Translating it yields CASSQTGANTGELFF.

This rearrangement joins TRBV5-1 to TRBJ1-2; 10 positions match TRBD1. The CDR3 runs to 18 residues. Germline trimming cut 4 bases from V and 6 bases from J; bases unmatched to any gene: 18. Germline V gene data show CDR1 as SGHRS and CDR2 as YFSETQ. The CDR3 DNA reads TGCGCCAGCAGCCAACGAGGGGGACAGGGGATTAGGACTGATGGCTACACCTTC. It yields the protein CASSQRGGQGIRTDGYTF.

The chain uses TRBV6-6 and TRBJ1-1, with TRBD1 matching over 7 bases. CDR1 is MNHNY, CDR2 SVGAGI, per germline (reference sequence). Trimming at V came to 4 bases and at J to 2 bases, leaving 4 bases not matched to a gene. This CDR3 spans 14 amino acids. The CDR3 sequence is CASSSRQGNTEAFF. The CDR3 DNA reads as TGTGCCAGCAGTTCACGACAGGGCAACACTGAAGCTTTCTTT.

This chain joins TRBV5-6 and TRBJ1-2; 7 nucleotides agree with TRBD1. The CDR3 contains 14 residues. V was clipped by 3 bases and J by 6 bases; unmatched bases: 8. CDR1 is SGHDT, CDR2 YYEEEE, per germline. Here the CDR3 DNA reads TGTGCCAGCAGCTACCCTGACAGGGTAAATGGCTACACCTTC. It is translated as CASSYPDRVNGYTF.

This clone has just a few counts. The V call is TRBV23-1, the J call TRBJ1-5; 7 bases fit TRBD1. TRBV23-1 is noted as an ORF with a role that remains uncertain. There are 18 residues in the CDR3. V trimming: 4 bases; J trimming: 2 bases; junction bases outside the gene matches: 14. CDR3 sequence (DNA): TGCGCCAGCAGTCGATTGTTGAGGGGGCGTAGTGGCAATCAGCCCCAGCATTTT. Its translation is CASSRLLRGRSGNQPQHF.

In its sample, this clone was seen once. The chain couples TRBV28 to TRBJ2-7; 8 bases agree with TRBD1. Germline V CDR1 and CDR2: MDHEN, SYDVKM. J was trimmed by 3 bases and V by 6 bases; bases with no gene match: 13. The CDR3 is 16 amino acids. CDR3 region: CASSYGQGRFFYEQYF. The CDR3, as DNA: TGTGCCAGCAGCTACGGACAGGGTCGATTCTTCTACGAGCAGTACTTC.

The gene calls are TRBV4-2 and TRBJ1-5; perhaps TRBD1 as D (6 bases). Germline lookup yields CDR1 LGHNA and CDR2 YNFKEQ. Trimming stripped 2 bases from V and 1 base from J, with 12 bases between. This CDR3 is built from 16 residues. Written as DNA, the CDR3 is TGTGCCAGCAGCCAAAAAACAGGGTGGAGCAATCAGCCCCAGCATTTT. Protein product: CASSQKTGWSNQPQHF.

This clone was seen a few times. The rearrangement links TRBV5-1 to TRBJ1-2; no clear D. Trimming took off 0 bases at V and 8 bases at J, with 17 bases between the two ends. The CDR3 extends over 15 amino acids. CDR1 is SGHRS, CDR2 YFSETQ, per germline. CDR3 bases: TGCGCCAGCAGCTTGGGTGCCGGGTCCTTGAACGGCTACACCTTC. It translates to CASSLGAGSLNGYTF.

The chain links TRBV7-9 to TRBJ1-2, with 9 bases matching TRBD1. Germline assignment: CDR1 SEHNR and CDR2 FQNEAQ (reference sequence). V shed 4 bases, J shed 4 bases, and the junction held 4 bases outside the gene matches. The CDR3 has 14 residues. The CDR3 loop is CASSSQTGGYGYTF. In DNA, the CDR3 is TGTGCCAGCAGCTCCCAGACAGGGGGCTATGGCTACACCTTC.